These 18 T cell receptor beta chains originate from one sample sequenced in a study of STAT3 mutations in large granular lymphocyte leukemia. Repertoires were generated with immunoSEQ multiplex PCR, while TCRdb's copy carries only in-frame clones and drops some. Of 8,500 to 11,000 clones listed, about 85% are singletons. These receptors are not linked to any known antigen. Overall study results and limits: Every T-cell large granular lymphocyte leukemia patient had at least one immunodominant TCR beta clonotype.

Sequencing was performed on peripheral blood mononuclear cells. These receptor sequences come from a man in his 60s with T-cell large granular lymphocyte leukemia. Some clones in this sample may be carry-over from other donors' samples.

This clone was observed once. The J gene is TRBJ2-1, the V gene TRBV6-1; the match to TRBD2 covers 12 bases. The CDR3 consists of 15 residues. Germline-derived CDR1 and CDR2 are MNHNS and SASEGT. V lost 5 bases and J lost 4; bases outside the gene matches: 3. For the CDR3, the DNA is TGTGCCAGCAGTTTGCTAGCGGGAGGGTACAATGAGCAGTTCTTC. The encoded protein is CASSLLAGGYNEQFF.

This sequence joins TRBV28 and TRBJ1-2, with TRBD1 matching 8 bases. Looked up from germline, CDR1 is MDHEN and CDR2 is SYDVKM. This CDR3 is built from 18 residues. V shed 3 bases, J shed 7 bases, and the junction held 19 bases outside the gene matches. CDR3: CASSLMGGQGATRAGYTF. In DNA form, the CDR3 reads TGTGCCAGCAGTTTGATGGGTGGGCAGGGGGCGACGCGGGCTGGCTACACCTTC.

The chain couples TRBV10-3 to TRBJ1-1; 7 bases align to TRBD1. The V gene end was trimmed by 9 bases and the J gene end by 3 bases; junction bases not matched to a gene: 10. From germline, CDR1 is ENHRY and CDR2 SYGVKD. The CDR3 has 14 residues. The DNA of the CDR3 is TGTGCCATTTCTATTGCAGGGGGATACACTGAAGCTTTCTTT. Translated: CAISIAGGYTEAFF.

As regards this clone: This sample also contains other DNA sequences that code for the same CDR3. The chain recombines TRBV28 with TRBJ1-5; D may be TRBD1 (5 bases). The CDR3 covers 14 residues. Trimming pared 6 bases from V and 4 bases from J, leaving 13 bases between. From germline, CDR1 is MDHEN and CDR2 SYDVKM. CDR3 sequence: CASSLPGGNQPQHF. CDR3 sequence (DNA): TGTGCCAGCAGCCTGCCGGGGGGAAATCAGCCCCAGCATTTT.

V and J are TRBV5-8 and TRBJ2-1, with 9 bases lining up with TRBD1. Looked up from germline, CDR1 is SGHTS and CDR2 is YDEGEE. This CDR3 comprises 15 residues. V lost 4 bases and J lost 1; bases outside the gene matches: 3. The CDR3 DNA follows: TGTGCCAGCAGCGCGACAGGGGGTTCCTACAATGAGCAGTTCTTC. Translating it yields CASSATGGSYNEQFF.

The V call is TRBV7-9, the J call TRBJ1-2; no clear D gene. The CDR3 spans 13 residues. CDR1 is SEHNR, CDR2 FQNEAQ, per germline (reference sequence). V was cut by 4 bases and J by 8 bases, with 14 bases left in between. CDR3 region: CASSSLGGSGYTF. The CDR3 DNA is TGTGCCAGCAGCTCACTAGGAGGGTCCGGCTACACCTTC. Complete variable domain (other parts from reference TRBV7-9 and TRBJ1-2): DTGVSQNPRHKITKRGQNVTFRCDPISEHNRLYWYRQTLGQGPEFLTYFQNEAQLEKSRLLSDRFSAERPKGSFSTLEIQRTEQGDSAMYLCASSSLGGSGYTFGSGTRLTVV.

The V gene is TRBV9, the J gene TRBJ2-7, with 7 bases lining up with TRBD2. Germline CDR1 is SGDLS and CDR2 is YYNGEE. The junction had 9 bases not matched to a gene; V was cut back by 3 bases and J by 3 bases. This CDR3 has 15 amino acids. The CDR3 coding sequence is TGTGCCAGCAGCGACCTAGCGGCCGGAGGCTACGAGCAGTACTTC. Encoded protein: CASSDLAAGGYEQYF.

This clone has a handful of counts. The CDR3 DNA sequence: TGTGCCAGCAGTCACAACCCACAGAGGCAGGGCTACACCTTC. It is translated as CASSHNPQRQGYTF. This chain connects TRBV6-5 to TRBJ1-2, with D unresolved. There are 14 residues in the CDR3. The V end was cut by 5 bases, the J end by 8 bases, with 18 bases between. In germline, CDR1 is MNHEY, CDR2 SVGAGI.

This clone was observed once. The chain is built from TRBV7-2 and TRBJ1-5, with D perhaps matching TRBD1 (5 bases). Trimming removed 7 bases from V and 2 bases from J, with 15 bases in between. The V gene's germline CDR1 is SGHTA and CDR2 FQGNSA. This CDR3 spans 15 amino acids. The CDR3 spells CASTTGARGNQPQHF. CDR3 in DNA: TGTGCCAGCACCACTGGGGCCAGGGGCAATCAGCCCCAGCATTTT.

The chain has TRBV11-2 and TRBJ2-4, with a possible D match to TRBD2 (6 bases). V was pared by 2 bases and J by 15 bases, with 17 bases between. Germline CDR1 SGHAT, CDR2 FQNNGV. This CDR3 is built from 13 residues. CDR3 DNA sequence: TGTGCCAGCAGCTTAAATGGCCCGGGACTTTCGTACTTC. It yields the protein CASSLNGPGLSYF. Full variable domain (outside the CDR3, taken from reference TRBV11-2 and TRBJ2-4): EAGVAQSPRYKIIEKRQSVAFWCNPISGHATLYWYQQILGQGPKLLIQFQNNGVVDDSQLPKDRFSAERLKGVDSTLKIQPAKLEDSAVYLCASSLNGPGLSYFGAGTRLSVL.

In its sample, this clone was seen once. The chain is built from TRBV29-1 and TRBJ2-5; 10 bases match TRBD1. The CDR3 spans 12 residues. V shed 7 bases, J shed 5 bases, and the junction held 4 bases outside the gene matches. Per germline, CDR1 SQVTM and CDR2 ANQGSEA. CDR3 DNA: TGCAGCGCTAGGACAGGGGGGGAGACCCAGTACTTC. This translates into CSARTGGETQYF.

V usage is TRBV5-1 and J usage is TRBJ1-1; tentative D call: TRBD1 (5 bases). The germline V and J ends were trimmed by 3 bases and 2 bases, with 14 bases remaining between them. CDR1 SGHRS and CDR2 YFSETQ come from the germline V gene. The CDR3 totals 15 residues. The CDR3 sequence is CASSSLPGYNTEAFF. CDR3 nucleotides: TGCGCCAGCAGCTCTCTTCCAGGGTACAACACTGAAGCTTTCTTT.

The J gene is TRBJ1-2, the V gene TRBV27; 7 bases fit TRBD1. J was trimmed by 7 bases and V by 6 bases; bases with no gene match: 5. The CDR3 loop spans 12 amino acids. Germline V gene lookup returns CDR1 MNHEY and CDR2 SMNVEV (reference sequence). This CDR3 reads CASRYQGGGYTF. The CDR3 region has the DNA TGTGCCAGCAGATATCAGGGGGGTGGCTACACCTTC.

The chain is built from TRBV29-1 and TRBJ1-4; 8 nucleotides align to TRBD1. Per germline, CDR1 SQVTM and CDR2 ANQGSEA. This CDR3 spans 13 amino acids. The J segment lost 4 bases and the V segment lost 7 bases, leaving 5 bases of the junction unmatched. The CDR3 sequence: CSGNRGVNEKLFF. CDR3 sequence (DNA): TGCAGCGGGAACAGGGGGGTTAATGAAAAACTGTTTTTT. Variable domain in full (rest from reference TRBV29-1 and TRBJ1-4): SAVISQKPSRDICQRGTSLTIQCQVDSQVTMMFWYRQQPGQSLTLIATANQGSEATYESGFVIDKFPISRPNLTFSTLTVSNMSPEDSSIYLCSGNRGVNEKLFFGSGTQLSVL.

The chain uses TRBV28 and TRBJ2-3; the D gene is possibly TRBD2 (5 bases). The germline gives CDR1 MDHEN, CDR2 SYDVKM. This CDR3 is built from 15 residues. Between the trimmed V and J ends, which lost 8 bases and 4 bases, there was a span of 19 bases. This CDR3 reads CASYPPLAPPDTQYF. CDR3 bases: TGTGCCAGCTACCCCCCGCTAGCCCCCCCAGATACGCAGTATTTT.

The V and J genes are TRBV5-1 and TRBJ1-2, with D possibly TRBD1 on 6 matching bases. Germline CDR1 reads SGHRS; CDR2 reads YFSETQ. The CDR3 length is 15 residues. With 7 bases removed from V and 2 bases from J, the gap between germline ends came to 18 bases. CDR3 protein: CASRSTGTSNYGYTF. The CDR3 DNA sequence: TGCGCCAGCCGGTCTACAGGGACCTCGAACTATGGCTACACCTTC.

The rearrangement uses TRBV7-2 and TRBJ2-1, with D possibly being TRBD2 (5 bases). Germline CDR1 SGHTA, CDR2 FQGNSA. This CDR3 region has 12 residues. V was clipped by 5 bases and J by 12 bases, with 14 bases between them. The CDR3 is CASSASSAGQFF. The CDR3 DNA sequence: TGTGCCAGCAGCGCAAGCAGTGCGGGGCAGTTCTTC.

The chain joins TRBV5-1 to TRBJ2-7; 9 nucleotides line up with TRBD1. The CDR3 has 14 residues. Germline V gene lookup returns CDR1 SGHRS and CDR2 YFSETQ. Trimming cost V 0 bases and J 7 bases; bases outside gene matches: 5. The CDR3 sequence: CASSLEGQGQEQYF. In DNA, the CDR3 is TGCGCCAGCAGCTTGGAGGGACAGGGTCAAGAGCAGTACTTC.